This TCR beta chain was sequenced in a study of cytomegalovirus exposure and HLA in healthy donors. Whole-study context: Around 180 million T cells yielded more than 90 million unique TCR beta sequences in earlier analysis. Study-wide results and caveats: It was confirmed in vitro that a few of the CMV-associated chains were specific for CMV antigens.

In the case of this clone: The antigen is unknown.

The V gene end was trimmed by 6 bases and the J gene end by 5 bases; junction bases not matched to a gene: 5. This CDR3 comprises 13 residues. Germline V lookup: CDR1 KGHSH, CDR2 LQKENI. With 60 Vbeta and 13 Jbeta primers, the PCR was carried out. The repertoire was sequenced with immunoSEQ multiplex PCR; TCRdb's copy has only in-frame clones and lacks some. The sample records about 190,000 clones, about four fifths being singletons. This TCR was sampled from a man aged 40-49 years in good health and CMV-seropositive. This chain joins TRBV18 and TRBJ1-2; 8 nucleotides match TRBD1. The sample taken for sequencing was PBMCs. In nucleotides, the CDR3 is TGTGCCAGCTCTCTCGACAGGGGATATGGCTACACCTTC. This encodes CASSLDRGYGYTF.